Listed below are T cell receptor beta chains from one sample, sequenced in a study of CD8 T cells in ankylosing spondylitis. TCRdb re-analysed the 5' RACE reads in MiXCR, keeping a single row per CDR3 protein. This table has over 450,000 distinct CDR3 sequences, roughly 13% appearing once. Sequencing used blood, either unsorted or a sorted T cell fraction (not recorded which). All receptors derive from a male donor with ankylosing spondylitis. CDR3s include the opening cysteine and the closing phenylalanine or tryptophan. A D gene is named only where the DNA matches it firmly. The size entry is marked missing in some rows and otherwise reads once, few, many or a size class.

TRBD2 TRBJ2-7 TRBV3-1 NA TGTGCCAGCCGGTCCGGGACTATCTCCTACGAGCAGTACTTC CASRSGTISYEQYF
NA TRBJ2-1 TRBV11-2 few TGTGCCAGCAGCTTCCGAAGACAGTCATACAATGAGCAGTTCTTC CASSFRRQSYNEQFF
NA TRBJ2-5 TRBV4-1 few TGCGCCAGCAGCCAAGCCCCACAGGCAGAGACCCAGTACTTC CASSQAPQAETQYF
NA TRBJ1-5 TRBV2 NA TGTGCCAGCAGGGGGATGGGGGCATCGCCCCAGCATTTT CASRGMGASPQHF
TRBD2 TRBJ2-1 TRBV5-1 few TGCGCCAGCACCTCCATTAGCGGGAGTAGGAATGAGCAGTTCTTC CASTSISGSRNEQFF
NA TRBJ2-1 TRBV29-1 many TGCAGCGTTTTCGACTCCTACAATGAGCAGTTCTTC CSVFDSYNEQFF
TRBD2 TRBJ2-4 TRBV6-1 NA TGTGCCAGCACCGACCCCCGACTAGCGGGAAGCTTTAAAAACATTCAGTACTTC CASTDPRLAGSFKNIQYF
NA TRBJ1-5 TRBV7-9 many TGTGCCAGCAGCTTAGCGGACAGCCGGAAGCATTTT CASSLADSRKHF
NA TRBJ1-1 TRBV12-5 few TGTGCTAGTGGCGACAGATCTAACACTGAAGCTTTCTTT CASGDRSNTEAFF
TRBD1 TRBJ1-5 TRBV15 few TGTGCCACCAGCAGAGCGACAGGGCCCGGGGGGCCCCAGCATTTT CATSRATGPGGPQHF
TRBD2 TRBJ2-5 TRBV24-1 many TGTGCCACCAGTGTGCCCAGCGGGAGTCCCGAGGGCAAGACCCAGTACTTC CATSVPSGSPEGKTQYF
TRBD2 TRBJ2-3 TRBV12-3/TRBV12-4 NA TGTGCCAGCAGTTTTAGCGGGAGGGCCCTTACGCAGTATTTT CASSFSGRALTQYF
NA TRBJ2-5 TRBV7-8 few TGTGCCAGCAGCTTAGTACAGGGAAGGTTCGAGACCCAGTACTTC CASSLVQGRFETQYF
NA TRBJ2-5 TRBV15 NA TGTGCCACCAGCAGGGACAGTGCCTTAGGGGAGACCCAGTACTTC CATSRDSALGETQYF
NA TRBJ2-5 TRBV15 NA TGTGCCACCAGTCTACCTACGGGACAAGTCCAAGAGACCCAGTACTTC CATSLPTGQVQETQYF
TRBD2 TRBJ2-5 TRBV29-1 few TGCAGCGTTGAACCAGCGGGAGCTCCAGAGACCCAGTACTTC CSVEPAGAPETQYF
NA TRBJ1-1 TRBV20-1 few TGCAGTAGGTTCAAGGGGGAGTCCACTGAAGCTTTCTTT CSRFKGESTEAFF
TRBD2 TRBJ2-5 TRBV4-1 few TGCGCCAGCAGCCAAGGACTAGCGGCGGGACGAGAGACCCAGTACTTC CASSQGLAAGRETQYF
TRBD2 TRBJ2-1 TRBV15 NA TGTGCCACCAGCAGCCATTGGCCGAGCGGGAGCTCCTACAATGAGCAGTTCTTC CATSSHWPSGSSYNEQFF
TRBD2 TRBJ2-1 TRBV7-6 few TGTGCCAGCTCGACCCCAGCGGGAGGGTACAATGAGCAGTTCTTC CASSTPAGGYNEQFF
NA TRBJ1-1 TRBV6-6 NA TGTGCCAGCAGTTCTTACCAGGATAAGGTGGCTTTCTTT CASSSYQDKVAFF
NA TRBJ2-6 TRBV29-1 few TGCAGCGTTGAAGGGGATTCTGGGGCCAACGTCCTGACTTTC CSVEGDSGANVLTF
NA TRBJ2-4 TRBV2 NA TGTGCCAGTTCCATGGTAGAAGCCAAAAACATTCAGTACTTC CASSMVEAKNIQYF
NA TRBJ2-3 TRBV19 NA TGTGCCAGTAACAGGGCATCCACAGATACGCAGTATTTT CASNRASTDTQYF
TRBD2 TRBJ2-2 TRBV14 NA TGTGCCAGCAGCCAAGTTACGGGAGGCCACCCCGGGGAGCTGTTTTTT CASSQVTGGHPGELFF
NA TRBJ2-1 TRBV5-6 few TGTGCCAGCAGCTTCACCGGGACGACCTACAATGAGCAGTTCTTC CASSFTGTTYNEQFF
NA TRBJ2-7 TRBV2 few TGTGCCCAGGGGAAGAGCTCCTACGAGCAGTACTTC CAQGKSSYEQYF
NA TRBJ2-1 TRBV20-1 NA TGCAGTGCTAGAGATTATACGGGAGCCTCCTACAATGAGCAGTTCTTC CSARDYTGASYNEQFF
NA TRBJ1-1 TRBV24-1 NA TGTGCCACCAGTGATGGCGGGCAGGGCGCGAACACTGAAGCTTTCTTT CATSDGGQGANTEAFF
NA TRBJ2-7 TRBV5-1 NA TGCGCCAGCAGCTTGACCAGGGGACTAATTACCTACGAGCAGTACTTC CASSLTRGLITYEQYF
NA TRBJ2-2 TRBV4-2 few TGTGCCAGCAGCCAGAGGGAGAAGGTCACCGGGGAGCTGTTTTTT CASSQREKVTGELFF
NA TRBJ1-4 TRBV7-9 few TGTGCCAGCAGCCCTCGCTGGGGCACAGGGCTCGTAAAACTGTTTTTT CASSPRWGTGLVKLFF
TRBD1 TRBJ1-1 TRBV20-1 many TGCAGTGCTAGCCCCGCTGACAGGGTGAACACTGAAGCTTTCTTT CSASPADRVNTEAFF
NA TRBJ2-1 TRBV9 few TGTGCCAGCAGCGTAGCGGTAGATTCCTCCTACAATGAGCAGTTCTTC CASSVAVDSSYNEQFF
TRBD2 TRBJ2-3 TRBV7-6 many TGTGCCAGCAGCTTTGCTAGCGGAGGCACAGATACGCAGTATTTT CASSFASGGTDTQYF
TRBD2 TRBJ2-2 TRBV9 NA TGTGCCAGCAGCGTAGCGGGAGGGCCGACCGGGGAGCTGTTTTTT CASSVAGGPTGELFF
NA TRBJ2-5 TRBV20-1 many TGCAGTGCTAGTGTAGGGCACCAAGAGACCCAGTACTTC CSASVGHQETQYF
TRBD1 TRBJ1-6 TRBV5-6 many TGTGCCAGCAGCTGGGACAGTAATTCACCCCTCCACTTT CASSWDSNSPLHF
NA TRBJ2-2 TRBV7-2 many TGTGCCAGCAGCTTACTACTAGCGAACACCGGGGAGCTGTTTTTT CASSLLLANTGELFF
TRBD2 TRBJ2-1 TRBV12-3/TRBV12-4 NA TGTGCCAGTCGTTTAGCGGGAGACCGGGAGCAGTTCTTC CASRLAGDREQFF
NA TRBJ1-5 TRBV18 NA TGTGCCAGCTCACCCCAGGAAGGGCTGGATCAGCCCCAGCATTTT CASSPQEGLDQPQHF
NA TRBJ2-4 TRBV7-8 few TGTGCCAGCAGCAACACGGCCCCGAACGGCAAAAACATTCAGTACTTC CASSNTAPNGKNIQYF
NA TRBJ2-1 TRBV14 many TGTGCCAGCAGCCAAGATCTACGCAATGAGCAGTTCTTC CASSQDLRNEQFF
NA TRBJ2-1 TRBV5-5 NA TGTGCCAGCAGCCTGATCGTCGACCGTGAGCAGTTCTTC CASSLIVDREQFF
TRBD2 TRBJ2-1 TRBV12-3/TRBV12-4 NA TGTGCCAGCAGTTTACTAGCGGGAGGGCCTGATGAGCAGTTCTTC CASSLLAGGPDEQFF
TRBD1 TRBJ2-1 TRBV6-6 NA TGTGCCAGCAGCCAGGGGGCCTATGAGCAGTTCTTC CASSQGAYEQFF
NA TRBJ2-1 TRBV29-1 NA TGCAGCGTTCTCGGGACACTATCCTACAATGAGCAGTTCTTC CSVLGTLSYNEQFF
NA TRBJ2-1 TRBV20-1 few TGCAGTGGGTGGCTAGCGAACGACAATGAGCAGTTCTTC CSGWLANDNEQFF
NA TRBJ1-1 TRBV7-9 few TGTGCCAGCACCTCGACCAACACCGGGACTGAAGCTTTCTTT CASTSTNTGTEAFF
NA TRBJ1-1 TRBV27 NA TGTGCCAGCAGTTTATTCGGGACAATTAGTGAAGCTTTCTTT CASSLFGTISEAFF
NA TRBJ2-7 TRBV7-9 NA TGTGCCAGCAGCCCCCAGGCGCGCCGTACCGGCGAGCAGTACTTC CASSPQARRTGEQYF
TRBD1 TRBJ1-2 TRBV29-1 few TGCAGCATCGCCCTGGACAGGGGAGACTATGGCTACACCTTC CSIALDRGDYGYTF
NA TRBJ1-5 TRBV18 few TGTGCCACGGCGGGGGGCAATCAGCCCCAGCATTTT CATAGGNQPQHF
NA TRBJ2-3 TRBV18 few TGTGCCAGCTCACAGCGGGCAACATACCCGTATTTT CASSQRATYPYF
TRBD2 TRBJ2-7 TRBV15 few TGTGCCACCAGCAGGGATTGGACTAGCGGGAGCGAGCAGTACTTC CATSRDWTSGSEQYF